The clone carrying this TCR beta chain was found a few times. Germline assignment: CDR1 SQVTM and CDR2 ANQGSEA. The length of the CDR3 is 12 residues. V was shortened by 7 bases and J by 4 bases, with 13 bases between the two germline ends. These data are taken from a study of CD8 T cells in ankylosing spondylitis. TCRdb reanalysed the 5' RACE reads using MiXCR and keeps one entry per CDR3 protein. The profile shows under 450,000 distinct CDR3 sequences, 20% of them singletons. This rearrangement joins TRBV29-1 to TRBJ1-1, with D hard to call. The sequencing input was blood, either unsorted or a sorted T cell fraction (not recorded which). The clonotype was recovered from a male donor with ankylosing spondylitis or in good health (not recorded which). CDR3 in DNA: TGCAGCGCTCGGGGTGACGCCACTGAAGCTTTCTTT. The encoded protein is CSARGDATEAFF.